One sample yielded the 8 T cell receptor beta chains listed below, sequenced in a study of cytomegalovirus exposure and HLA in healthy donors. This PCR relied on a set of 60 Vbeta primers and 13 Jbeta primers. This table comes from immunoSEQ multiplex PCR, and its TCRdb copy is limited to in-frame clones, with some not included. Here the sample spans 200,000 or so clones, roughly four fifths being singletons. Sequencing was performed on PBMCs. The receptors derive from a boy aged 2-15 years in good health and CMV-seronegative.

This chain joins TRBV7-9 and TRBJ1-1; the D gene is possibly TRBD1 (6 bases). This CDR3 has 13 amino acids. V was cut by 5 bases and J by 1 base, with 8 bases left in between. Germline CDR1 and CDR2: SEHNR and FQNEAQ (reference sequence). The CDR3 DNA reads as TGTGCCAGCAGCCAGGGGTGGAACACTGAAGCTTTCTTT. Protein sequence: CASSQGWNTEAFF.

The chain carries TRBV19 and TRBJ1-1; D gene uncertain. Germline V gene data show CDR1 as LNHDA and CDR2 as SQIVND (reference sequence). Trimming left V 6 bases short and J 3 bases short, with 11 bases between. The CDR3 is 13 residues long. CDR3 bases: TGTGCCAGTAGATTAGACCGGGACACTGAAGCTTTCTTT. This codes for CASRLDRDTEAFF.

The V call is TRBV6-6, the J call TRBJ1-5; 11 bases line up with TRBD1. This CDR3 has 14 amino acids. The V and J ends lost 7 bases and 4 bases, in that order; junction bases with no gene match: 3. Per the germline V gene, CDR1 is MNHNY and CDR2 is SVGAGI (reference sequence). The DNA for the CDR3 is TGTGCCAGCAACGGACAGGGGGCAAATCAGCCCCAGCATTTT. Amino acids: CASNGQGANQPQHF.

This clone was seen a handful of times. The V call is TRBV5-4, the J call TRBJ1-1; 9 bases are shared with TRBD1. The CDR3 runs 15 residues. Trimming removed 4 bases from V and 5 bases from J; junction bases left unmatched: 9. The germline V gene encodes CDR1 SGHNT and CDR2 YYREEE (reference sequence). The CDR3 here is CASSRPDRGGTEAFF. DNA for the CDR3: TGTGCCAGCAGCCGGCCGGACAGGGGAGGAACTGAAGCTTTCTTT.

CDR3 nucleotides: TGTGCCAGCAGCCCCCCCAGGGGTAGCTCCTACGAGCAGTACTTC. This gives the protein CASSPPRGSSYEQYF. V and J are TRBV7-9 and TRBJ2-7; tentative D call: TRBD1 (6 bases). V lost 5 bases and J 0 bases, leaving 14 bases between the germline ends. This CDR3 is 15 amino acids long. The germline gives CDR1 SEHNR, CDR2 FQNEAQ (reference sequence).

This clone turned up a few times. V gene TRBV30 combines with J gene TRBJ1-1; D call uncertain. The CDR3 sequence is 10 residues long. The V gene lost 1 base and the J gene lost 11 bases, with 8 bases spanning the gap. The germline V gene has CDR1 GTSNPN and CDR2 SVGIG (reference sequence). CDR3 region: CAWSARRAFF. CDR3 sequence (DNA): TGTGCCTGGAGTGCCCGTCGGGCTTTCTTT. The full variable domain, rest sourced from reference TRBV30 and TRBJ1-1, is SQTIHQWPATLVQPVGSPLSLECTVEGTSNPNLYWYRQAAGRGLQLLFYSVGIGQISSEVPQNLSASRPQDRQFILSSKKLLLSDSGFYLCAWSARRAFFGQGTRLTVV.

V gene TRBV7-9 combines with J gene TRBJ2-7; TRBD1 matches at 9 bases. This CDR3 region has 19 residues. Germline CDR1 and CDR2: SEHNR and FQNEAQ (reference sequence). Trimming took 4 bases from V and 3 from J; bases not matched to a gene: 19. The CDR3 reads CASSYEPGTGSQADYEQYF. DNA of the CDR3: TGTGCCAGCAGCTACGAGCCCGGGACAGGGTCCCAAGCGGACTACGAGCAGTACTTC.

V and J are TRBV6-1 and TRBJ1-1; the D gene is possibly TRBD1 (5 bases). Trimming pared 4 bases from V and 4 bases from J, leaving 13 bases between. From germline, CDR1 is MNHNS and CDR2 SASEGT. The CDR3 consists of 14 residues. DNA of the CDR3: TGTGCCAGCAGTGTTGGGGCTACGGTCACTGAAGCTTTCTTT. It translates to CASSVGATVTEAFF.